This passage covers 7 T cell receptor beta chains from one sample sequenced in a study of T cell repertoires in cytomegalovirus infection. The antigens for these receptors are not known. One entry per CDR3 protein, called by TCRdb with MiXCR from the reads. The table lists more than 55,000 distinct CDR3 sequences, roughly 20% of them singletons, with around 70% in the top ten. The specimen was CD8+ T cells from cultured PBMCs, collected from culture after CMV antigen stimulation. The receptors derive from a human donor in good health (CMV status not recorded). Some clones in this sample may be carry-over from other donors' samples.

This clonotype was picked up a small number of times. This chain links TRBV27 with TRBJ1-2; tentatively, D is TRBD1 (6 bases). The CDR3 loop spans 14 amino acids. In germline, CDR1 is MNHEY, CDR2 SMNVEV (reference sequence). V was shortened by 4 bases and J by 8 bases, with 17 bases between the two germline ends. In nucleotides, the CDR3 is TGTGCCAGCAGTTCAAGTACAGGGCGGCGGGGCTACACCTTC. Residues: CASSSSTGRRGYTF.

The chain joins TRBV12-3 or TRBV12-4 to TRBJ2-1; the D call may be TRBD1 or TRBD2 (5 bases each). V was shortened by 7 bases and J by 8 bases, with 9 bases between the two germline ends. The CDR3 is 11 amino acids. The DNA for the CDR3 is TGTGCCAGCACTCGAGGGGATGAGCAGTTCTTC. Its translation is CASTRGDEQFF.

This clonotype has only a few counts. CDR3 residues: CASSPTPGAGGPGNEQFF. The CDR3 DNA is TGTGCCAGCAGTCCCACCCCGGGAGCGGGGGGGCCAGGGAATGAGCAGTTCTTC. This chain links TRBV7-8 with TRBJ2-1; 10 nucleotides match TRBD2. This CDR3 is 18 amino acids long. J lost 7 bases, V lost 6 bases, and 18 bases had no gene match. Germline assignment: CDR1 SGHVS and CDR2 FQNEAQ.

This clonotype has more than one count but fewer than ten. This chain links TRBV7-2 with TRBJ2-1, with a tentative D call TRBD1 (5 bases). With 4 bases removed from V and 7 bases from J, the gap between germline ends came to 8 bases. The CDR3 extends over 12 amino acids. Germline V gene lookup returns CDR1 SGHTA and CDR2 FQGNSA. CDR3 nucleotide sequence: TGTGCCAGCAGCTCCGCAGGGAATGAGCAGTTCTTC. This translates into CASSSAGNEQFF.

This clonotype was picked up many times. The V and J genes are TRBV7-8 and TRBJ2-2; no clear D gene. The CDR3 runs to 15 residues. The germline CDR1 and CDR2 sequences are SGHVS and FQNEAQ. The ends were cut back, 1 base at V and 3 bases at J, with 9 bases in the middle. The DNA of the CDR3 is TGTGCCAGCAGCTTAGTAGCACCTCACACCGGGGAGCTGTTTTTT. Protein product: CASSLVAPHTGELFF.

This clonotype turned up a few times. The chain has TRBV30 and TRBJ2-1; tentatively, D is TRBD1 or TRBD2 (5 bases each). Germline-derived CDR1 and CDR2 are GTSNPN and SVGIG (reference sequence). V was trimmed by 0 bases and J by 0 bases, leaving 9 bases between them. There are 15 residues in the CDR3. The CDR3 loop is CAWSVGDLSYNEQFF. CDR3 nucleotides: TGTGCCTGGAGTGTAGGGGACCTCTCCTACAATGAGCAGTTCTTC.

The CDR3 reads CASSQLIQGLATNEKLFF. CDR3 nucleotide sequence: TGCGCCAGCAGCCAACTAATACAGGGACTTGCAACTAATGAAAAACTGTTTTTT. The J gene is TRBJ1-4, the V gene TRBV4-1; a weak D match, TRBD1 (6 bases). Germline V gene sequence: CDR1 MGHRA, CDR2 YSYEKL. CDR3 length: 18 amino acids. The V end lost 2 bases, the J end lost 0 bases, and 16 bases lay between the germline ends.